A selection of T cell receptor beta chains follows, all from one sample in a study of blood T cell repertoires in COVID-19. Using immunoSEQ multiplex PCR, the repertoire was profiled, and TCRdb retains in-frame clones only, with some absent. Here the sample spans some 160,000 clones, less than 90% being singletons. The specimen sequenced was peripheral blood. Receptor source: a woman aged 70-85 years with acute or convalescent COVID-19. The CDR3 runs from the conserved cysteine through the conserved F or W. The size field is filled for only some rows; it gives once, few, many or a size class.

clone size,J gene,V gene,CDR3 length,CDR3 protein
few,TRBJ2-7,TRBV28,14,CASSLPGLAYEQYF
once,TRBJ1-6,TRBV19,15,CASNNIDRGGSPLHF
-,TRBJ2-7,TRBV20-1,10,CSTGDGEQYF
-,TRBJ2-7,TRBV6-5,14,CASGLGGDSYEQYF
-,TRBJ1-5,TRBV7-2,15,CASSLDRGYNQPQHF
-,TRBJ1-5,TRBV10-3,16,CAISPQGGGNNQPQHF
once,TRBJ1-4,TRBV4-2,16,CASSQDGGARGEKLFF
-,TRBJ1-1,TRBV4-2,15,CASSRTGTMNTEAFF
-,TRBJ2-2,TRBV4-3,15,CASSFASGSTGELFF
-,TRBJ1-1,TRBV3-1/TRBV3-2,12,CATNGPGTEAFF
-,TRBJ2-2,TRBV5-1,17,CASSSVVSYFNTGELFF
-,TRBJ2-7,TRBV27,13,CASSLTSGYEQYF
few,TRBJ1-6,TRBV2,12,CASGTGESPLHF
once,TRBJ2-5,TRBV3-1/TRBV3-2,14,CASSHGSPPETQYF
-,TRBJ2-5,TRBV5-6,15,CASSFGGGAGETQYF
-,TRBJ2-6,TRBV5-1,17,CASSPGTAHSGANVLTF
-,TRBJ2-7,TRBV4-2,15,CASSHGLAAEYEQYF
-,TRBJ1-2,TRBV6-5,13,CASSRQAIYGYTF
-,TRBJ1-2,TRBV2,17,CASSDFRAQRANYGYTF
-,TRBJ1-3,TRBV6-6,15,CATRDRGLSGNTIYF
-,TRBJ2-1,TRBV4-2,14,CASSGTSGDNEQFF
-,TRBJ2-7,TRBV4-3,16,CASSQESGIGNYEQYF
once,TRBJ2-3,TRBV15,16,CATSRGTSGITDTQYF
-,TRBJ1-6,TRBV3-1/TRBV3-2,15,CASSQDPGGGSPLHF
-,TRBJ1-4,TRBV6-5,13,CASRSTGVEKLFF
-,TRBJ2-3,TRBV4-2,16,CASSQDISIAADTQYF
-,TRBJ2-1,TRBV30,13,CAWSAGGYNEQFF
once,TRBJ2-5,TRBV11-2,16,CASSPLRSPLQETQYF
-,TRBJ1-4,TRBV5-8,12,CASSLVISHQFF
-,TRBJ1-1,TRBV29-1,13,CSGKQASGTEAFF
-,TRBJ1-6,TRBV7-2,14,CASRDRRYNSPLHF
-,TRBJ1-3,TRBV6-6,15,CASRDRKSSGNTIYF
-,TRBJ2-1,TRBV29-1,11,CSGGQGHEQFF
-,TRBJ2-1,TRBV3-1/TRBV3-2,16,CASSQALGLTGNEQFF
-,TRBJ1-2,TRBV5-1,17,CASSLGAGAASNYGYTF
few,TRBJ2-2,TRBV7-3,17,CASSLGPLTSSGGELFF
-,TRBJ1-2,TRBV25-1,13,CASSRDWRYGYTF
-,TRBJ2-1,TRBV5-4,17,CASSLAPAGGRGNEQFF
-,TRBJ2-2,TRBV5-1,17,CASSLGQGVGNTGELFF
-,TRBJ2-2,TRBV10-2,14,CASSELQGTGELFF
-,TRBJ1-3,TRBV9,17,CASSVGVTGGSGNTIYF
-,TRBJ2-1,TRBV24-1,15,CATSETGGSGNEQFF
once,TRBJ1-6,TRBV19,13,CASKTGDNSPLHF
-,TRBJ2-1,TRBV30,15,CAWTPGLGSYNEQFF
-,TRBJ2-1,TRBV14,17,CASSQDQGLAGVNEQFF
-,TRBJ2-5,TRBV24-1,14,CATSGTGGFETQYF
few,TRBJ1-2,TRBV18,14,CASSPSQVDYGYTF
-,TRBJ1-4,TRBV6-6,12,CASSRQQGARLF
-,TRBJ1-2,TRBV2,14,CASKTQAILNGYTF
-,TRBJ2-1,TRBV9,16,CASSQRPASGGEEQFF
-,TRBJ1-6,TRBV30,14,CAWDNSPGGSPLHF
-,TRBJ2-5,TRBV2,15,CASRPPRARGETQYF
-,TRBJ1-2,TRBV28,17,CASSLPGQGVLGNGYTF
-,TRBJ1-5,TRBV5-5,16,CASSLWPDRGGQPQHF
-,TRBJ2-7,TRBV27,14,CASTPGTGGHEQYF
-,TRBJ2-5,TRBV6-5,15,CASSRGDRKYETQYF
-,TRBJ2-1,TRBV4-1,13,CASRATVYNEQFF